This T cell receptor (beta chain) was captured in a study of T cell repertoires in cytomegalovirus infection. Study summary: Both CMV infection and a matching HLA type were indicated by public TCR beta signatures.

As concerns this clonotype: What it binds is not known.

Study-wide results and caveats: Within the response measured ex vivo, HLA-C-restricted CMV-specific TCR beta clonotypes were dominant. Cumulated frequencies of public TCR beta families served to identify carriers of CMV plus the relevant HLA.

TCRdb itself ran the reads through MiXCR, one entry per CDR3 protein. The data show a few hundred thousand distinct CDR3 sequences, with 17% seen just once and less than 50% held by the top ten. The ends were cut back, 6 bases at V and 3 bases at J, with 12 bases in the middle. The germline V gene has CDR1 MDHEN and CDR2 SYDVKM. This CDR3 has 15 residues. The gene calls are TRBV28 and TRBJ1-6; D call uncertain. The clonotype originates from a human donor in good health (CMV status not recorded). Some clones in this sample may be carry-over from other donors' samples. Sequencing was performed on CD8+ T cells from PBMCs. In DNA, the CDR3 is TGTGCCAGCAGGGGCACGGATTACTATAATTCACCCCTCCACTTT. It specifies CASRGTDYYNSPLHF.